This T cell receptor beta chain appears in the sequencing data of a study of blood T cell repertoires in COVID-19. On the study more broadly: The United States, Italy and Spain supplied acute and convalescent COVID-19 samples.

Trimming took 6 bases from V and 4 from J, leaving 12 bases between them. The CDR3 loop spans 13 amino acids. Those enrolled in Seattle joined during active infection and were followed longitudinally afterward. Profiling relied on immunoSEQ multiplex PCR, and the TCRdb table lists in-frame clones only, not all of them. Among 150,000 to 200,000 clones listed, approximately 82% were seen once. This clone has a single count. This chain connects TRBV12-3 or TRBV12-4 to TRBJ1-2, with D perhaps matching TRBD1 (5 bases). The receptor comes from a woman aged 40 to 49 with COVID-19, enrolled during active disease. Sequencing was done on a sample of peripheral blood. CDR3 bases: TGTGCCAGCAGAAAAGACAGCATCTATGGCTACACCTTC. This sequence encodes CASRKDSIYGYTF.